This entry lists 16 T cell receptor beta chains sequenced from one sample in a study of shared clonotypes between healthy human individuals (dated by TCRdb to 2018 to 2021). The library was generated by the immunoSEQ multiplex PCR assay. TCRdb took this table from immuneACCESS and kept in-frame rearrangements with V and J called. Such tables lack part of the clones; where checked against another copy, unresolved V genes explain under half of the gap, and the rest is unexplained. This sample gives 2 million to 2.5 million clones in total; approximately 96% of them show up just once. 0.13% of the sample comes from the top ten. Material: naive CD4+ T cells sorted from blood. This specimen's cell subset or site label, per the study, means: CD45RA+ positively selected. The receptors come from a man between 18 and 29 years old in good health.

The J gene is TRBJ2-5, the V gene TRBV28; the match to TRBD2 covers 10 bases. The CDR3 loop spans 17 amino acids. J was trimmed by 4 bases and V by 5 bases; bases with no gene match: 13. CDR1 and CDR2 from the germline V gene are MDHEN and SYDVKM. In DNA, the CDR3 is TGTGCCAGCAGTCCGAGCGGGAGGGCCTCTTGGGGAGAGACCCAGTACTTC. It translates to CASSPSGRASWGETQYF.

The chain is built from TRBV10-2 and TRBJ1-5, with D possibly being TRBD1 (5 bases). This CDR3 region has 15 residues. Germline V CDR1 and CDR2: WSHSY, SAAADI. The V end lost 6 bases, the J end lost 0 bases, and 12 bases lay between the germline ends. CDR3: CASSSGLNSNQPQHF. The CDR3 nucleotides are TGCGCCAGCAGCTCGGGACTTAATAGCAATCAGCCCCAGCATTTT.

The rearrangement joins TRBV4-3 to TRBJ2-2, with 11 bases aligning to TRBD2. This CDR3 spans 16 amino acids. The germline V gene encodes CDR1 LGHNA and CDR2 YSLEER. The junction had 7 bases not matched to a gene; V was cut back by 4 bases and J by 6 bases. Here the CDR3 DNA reads TGCGCCAGCAGCCGCAAACTAGCGGGAGTAGCCGGGGAGCTGTTTTTT. This sequence encodes CASSRKLAGVAGELFF.

V usage is TRBV5-1 and J usage is TRBJ1-6, with a possible D match to TRBD1 (5 bases). The CDR3 loop spans 15 amino acids. The V end was cut by 2 bases, the J end by 7 bases, with 13 bases between. In germline, CDR1 is SGHRS, CDR2 YFSETQ. The CDR3 is CASSLAGTLNSPLHF. The CDR3, as DNA: TGCGCCAGCAGCTTAGCCGGGACTCTAAATTCACCCCTCCACTTT. Full variable domain (outside the CDR3, taken from reference TRBV5-1 and TRBJ1-6): KAGVTQTPRYLIKTRGQQVTLSCSPISGHRSVSWYQQTPGQGLQFLFEYFSETQRNKGNFPGRFSGRQFSNSRSEMNVSTLELGDSALYLCASSLAGTLNSPLHFGNGTRLTVT.

As to this clone: Other DNA sequences within the sample encode an identical CDR3. This chain links TRBV7-9 with TRBJ2-2; D is unclear. V was pared by 4 bases and J by 0 bases, with 0 bases between. CDR1 is SEHNR and CDR2 is FQNEAQ in the germline V gene (reference sequence). The CDR3 spans 12 residues. This CDR3 is CASSSNTGELFF. DNA for the CDR3: TGTGCCAGCAGCTCGAACACCGGGGAGCTGTTTTTT. The variable domain in full, with the rest retrieved from reference TRBV7-9 and TRBJ2-2, is DTGVSQNPRHKITKRGQNVTFRCDPISEHNRLYWYRQTLGQGPEFLTYFQNEAQLEKSRLLSDRFSAERPKGSFSTLEIQRTEQGDSAMYLCASSSNTGELFFGEGSRLTVL.

The chain carries TRBV9 and TRBJ2-7; D possibly matches TRBD1 or TRBD2 (5 bases each). The CDR3 sequence is 16 residues long. The ends were cut back, 0 bases at V and 3 bases at J, with 16 bases in the middle. CDR1 is SGDLS and CDR2 is YYNGEE in the germline V gene. As DNA, the CDR3 is TGTGCCAGCAGCGTAGCTGTGGGAGCAGGGCTCTACGAGCAGTACTTC. Translated: CASSVAVGAGLYEQYF.

The V call is TRBV5-1, the J call TRBJ1-1, with D perhaps matching TRBD1 (5 bases). The ends were cut back, 6 bases at V and 6 bases at J, with 24 bases in the middle. The CDR3 is 16 residues long. Germline V gene lookup returns CDR1 SGHRS and CDR2 YFSETQ. As DNA, the CDR3 is TGCGCCAGCAACATAATACCAACGGACGGGGCACCTGAAGCTTTCTTT. Its translation: CASNIIPTDGAPEAFF.

This chain links TRBV5-5 with TRBJ1-2; TRBD1 might be the D (5 bases). The ends were cut back, 3 bases at V and 0 bases at J, with 6 bases in the middle. Germline V CDR1 and CDR2: SGHKS, YYEKEE (reference sequence). The CDR3 contains 13 residues. The CDR3 region has the DNA TGTGCCAGCAGCTCCAGGGCTAACTATGGCTACACCTTC. As protein: CASSSRANYGYTF.

The gene calls are TRBV7-9 and TRBJ1-5, with 10 bases lining up with TRBD1. Germline V gives CDR1 SEHNR, CDR2 FQNEAQ (reference sequence). Unmatched junction bases numbered 6, after V lost 5 bases and J lost 2 bases. This CDR3 contains 16 residues. CDR3 loop: CASSPGQGEGNQPQHF. For the CDR3, the DNA is TGTGCCAGCAGCCCCGGACAGGGGGAGGGCAATCAGCCCCAGCATTTT.

The chain has TRBV27 and TRBJ2-2; D is ambiguous. CDR3 length: 13 amino acids. Germline V lookup: CDR1 MNHEY, CDR2 SMNVEV (reference sequence). V lost 5 bases and J 6 bases, leaving 10 bases between the germline ends. This chain's CDR3 is CASSPPWPGELFF. The DNA for the CDR3 is TGTGCCAGCAGTCCCCCTTGGCCCGGGGAGCTGTTTTTT.

The chain has TRBV21-1 and TRBJ2-3; the table's D call, TRBD2, was not checked against the DNA. TRBV21-1 is a pseudogene locus. CDR3 length equals 15 residues. The CDR3 DNA follows: TGTGCCAGCAGTATAGCGGGAGGTAGCACAGATACGCAGTATTTT. Translating it yields CASSIAGGSTDTQYF.

On this clone itself: This specimen includes other DNA sequences encoding the same CDR3. The gene calls are TRBV5-1 and TRBJ2-1; D may correspond to TRBD1 or TRBD2 (5 bases each). Trimming cost V 0 bases and J 1 base, with 8 bases left between them. Germline V CDR1 and CDR2: SGHRS, YFSETQ. The CDR3 contains 15 residues. The CDR3 sequence is CASSLEGSSYNEQFF. The CDR3 DNA sequence: TGCGCCAGCAGCTTGGAGGGGAGTTCCTACAATGAGCAGTTCTTC.

This clone was detected a few times. This chain connects TRBV4-1 to TRBJ1-6; TRBD1 is a possible D gene (5 bases). Germline CDR1 and CDR2: MGHRA and YSYEKL. V lost 2 bases to trimming and J lost 10 bases, with 15 bases between them. The CDR3 totals 15 residues. The CDR3 here is CASSQPVRDGSPLHF. The CDR3 DNA sequence: TGCGCCAGCAGCCAACCGGTAAGGGACGGGTCACCCCTCCACTTT.

In nucleotides, the CDR3 is TGCGCCAGCAGCCAAGATCTGGAAGACCAGAACATAGCCAAAAACATTCAGTACTTC. It is translated as CASSQDLEDQNIAKNIQYF. The V and J genes are TRBV4-1 and TRBJ2-4; no definite D call. Looked up from germline, CDR1 is MGHRA and CDR2 is YSYEKL. This CDR3 spans 19 amino acids. Deletions cut 0 bases from V and 0 bases from J, with 18 bases between.

A few counts support this clone. J is TRBJ1-6 and V is TRBV6-6; D is undetermined. Per germline, CDR1 MNHNY and CDR2 SVGAGI (reference sequence). The CDR3 is made up of 14 amino acids. V lost 7 bases, J lost 9 bases, and 16 bases lay in between. The CDR3 reads CASNISPLSSPLHF. In DNA, the CDR3 is TGTGCCAGCAACATCTCCCCACTGTCTTCACCCCTCCACTTT.

The chain has TRBV9 and TRBJ1-3; D is unresolved. The CDR3 is 15 residues long. CDR1 is SGDLS, CDR2 YYNGEE, per germline. Between the trimmed V and J ends, which lost 1 base and 0 bases, there was a span of 8 bases. The CDR3 protein is CASSVSPISGNTIYF. The CDR3 bases are TGTGCCAGCAGCGTATCTCCGATCTCTGGAAACACCATATATTTT.